These T cell receptor beta chains were read from a single sample in a study of molecular identifiers for immune sequencing clone quantification. A single record per CDR3 protein comes from TCRdb applying MiXCR to the PCR reads. The table has tens of thousands of distinct CDR3 sequences, 15% to 20% seen once; the top ten hold about 1.5%. Sequencing was done on a sample of naive CD8+ T cells from blood, with Jurkat cell RNA spiked in. All receptors come from a human donor in good health. Some libraries in this study had Jurkat cell RNA spiked in. Both conserved end residues are part of each CDR3. A D gene is named only where the DNA matches it firmly. Expanded clones get a size class; other rows say once, few or many, or leave the size out.

clone size: few; V gene: TRBV12-5; D gene: TRBD2; J gene: TRBJ2-7; CDR3 protein: CASGLGTSGMYEQYF; CDR3 DNA: TGTGCTAGTGGTTTGGGGACTAGCGGGATGTACGAGCAGTACTTC
clone size: many; V gene: TRBV19; D gene: -; J gene: TRBJ1-5; CDR3 protein: CASSPRGVSNQPQHF; CDR3 DNA: TGTGCCAGTAGTCCTCGTGGGGTTAGCAATCAGCCCCAGCATTTT
clone size: many; V gene: TRBV7-6; D gene: -; J gene: TRBJ1-1; CDR3 protein: CASSLSQNEAFF; CDR3 DNA: TGTGCCAGCAGCTTGAGTCAGAATGAAGCTTTCTTT
clone size: many; V gene: TRBV4-1; D gene: TRBD2; J gene: TRBJ2-7; CDR3 protein: CASSRTSGSTDEQYF; CDR3 DNA: TGCGCCAGCAGCCGGACTAGCGGGAGTACGGACGAGCAGTACTTC
clone size: many; V gene: TRBV7-2; D gene: -; J gene: TRBJ2-1; CDR3 protein: CASSLEVVGGILNEQFF; CDR3 DNA: TGTGCCAGCAGCCTAGAGGTAGTGGGCGGGATATTGAATGAGCAGTTCTTC
clone size: many; V gene: TRBV12-3/TRBV12-4; D gene: -; J gene: TRBJ2-5; CDR3 protein: CASSSPPGETQYF; CDR3 DNA: TGTGCCAGCAGTTCTCCTCCTGGAGAGACCCAGTACTTC
clone size: many; V gene: TRBV30; D gene: TRBD2; J gene: TRBJ2-7; CDR3 protein: CAWNAGRLAGLYEQYF; CDR3 DNA: TGTGCCTGGAATGCGGGCCGACTAGCGGGACTATACGAGCAGTACTTC
clone size: many; V gene: TRBV15; D gene: -; J gene: TRBJ2-5; CDR3 protein: CATSRGSGQETQYF; CDR3 DNA: TGTGCCACCAGCAGAGGTTCCGGACAAGAGACCCAGTACTTC
clone size: many; V gene: TRBV6-2/TRBV6-3; D gene: -; J gene: TRBJ1-1; CDR3 protein: CASRREDGENTEAFF; CDR3 DNA: TGTGCCAGCAGAAGAGAGGACGGAGAGAACACTGAAGCTTTCTTT
clone size: many; V gene: TRBV20-1; D gene: TRBD2; J gene: TRBJ2-5; CDR3 protein: CRSGDLEKETQYF; CDR3 DNA: TGCAGGAGCGGGGACTTGGAGAAAGAGACCCAGTACTTC
clone size: many; V gene: TRBV7-6; D gene: -; J gene: TRBJ1-5; CDR3 protein: CASSLWGGTSNQPQHF; CDR3 DNA: TGTGCCAGCAGCTTATGGGGAGGGACGAGCAATCAGCCCCAGCATTTT
clone size: -; V gene: TRBV11-3; D gene: TRBD2; J gene: TRBJ2-1; CDR3 protein: CASSPGTSGSRHNEQFF; CDR3 DNA: TGTGCCAGCAGCCCAGGGACTAGCGGGAGTAGGCACAATGAGCAGTTCTTC
clone size: many; V gene: TRBV11-3; D gene: -; J gene: TRBJ2-2; CDR3 protein: CASSLFATGELFF; CDR3 DNA: TGTGCCAGCAGCTTATTTGCAACCGGGGAGCTGTTTTTT
clone size: many; V gene: TRBV4-3; D gene: TRBD1; J gene: TRBJ2-1; CDR3 protein: CASSLLTGENYNEQFF; CDR3 DNA: TGCGCCAGCAGCCTACTGACAGGGGAGAACTACAATGAGCAGTTCTTC
clone size: many; V gene: TRBV6-5; D gene: -; J gene: TRBJ2-5; CDR3 protein: CASSYWSGETQETQYF; CDR3 DNA: TGTGCCAGCAGTTACTGGTCAGGGGAGACCCAAGAGACCCAGTACTTC
clone size: many; V gene: TRBV7-8; D gene: -; J gene: TRBJ2-3; CDR3 protein: CASSGLGGTQYF; CDR3 DNA: TGTGCCAGCAGCGGACTTGGAGGTACGCAGTATTTT
clone size: few; V gene: TRBV6-5; D gene: -; J gene: TRBJ1-2; CDR3 protein: CASSYSTGGADGYTF; CDR3 DNA: TGTGCCAGCAGTTACTCGACGGGGGGGGCGGATGGCTACACCTTC
clone size: many; V gene: TRBV7-6; D gene: -; J gene: TRBJ2-7; CDR3 protein: CASSLGQGGGEQYF; CDR3 DNA: TGTGCCAGCAGCTTAGGACAGGGAGGGGGAGAGCAGTACTTC
clone size: many; V gene: TRBV20-1; D gene: -; J gene: TRBJ1-2; CDR3 protein: CSARDYWAGAYGYTF; CDR3 DNA: TGCAGTGCTAGAGATTACTGGGCAGGCGCCTATGGCTACACCTTC
clone size: many; V gene: TRBV12-3/TRBV12-4; D gene: -; J gene: TRBJ2-7; CDR3 protein: CASSLGGALAYEQYF; CDR3 DNA: TGTGCCAGCAGTTTAGGAGGAGCCCTGGCCTACGAGCAGTACTTC
clone size: many; V gene: TRBV11-2; D gene: -; J gene: TRBJ2-7; CDR3 protein: CASSEGLGPEQYF; CDR3 DNA: TGTGCCAGCAGCGAGGGGCTGGGGCCGGAGCAGTACTTC
clone size: many; V gene: TRBV20-1; D gene: -; J gene: TRBJ2-5; CDR3 protein: CSARDRGWTSGPGGETQYF; CDR3 DNA: TGCAGTGCTAGAGATCGGGGTTGGACGAGCGGGCCAGGAGGGGAGACCCAGTACTTC
clone size: few; V gene: TRBV27; D gene: TRBD2; J gene: TRBJ2-7; CDR3 protein: CASSPGTSGFYEQYF; CDR3 DNA: TGTGCCAGCAGTCCAGGGACTAGCGGGTTCTACGAGCAGTACTTC
clone size: -; V gene: TRBV6-2/TRBV6-3; D gene: -; J gene: TRBJ2-5; CDR3 protein: CASSTYGTSQETQYF; CDR3 DNA: TGTGCCAGCAGTACATACGGGACGTCACAAGAGACCCAGTACTTC
clone size: -; V gene: TRBV6-2/TRBV6-3; D gene: TRBD2; J gene: TRBJ2-3; CDR3 protein: CASSTLLTSGNTDTQYF; CDR3 DNA: TGTGCCAGCAGTACCCTCCTGACTAGCGGGAATACTGATACGCAGTATTTT
clone size: many; V gene: TRBV28; D gene: TRBD2; J gene: TRBJ2-5; CDR3 protein: CASSETRGLATQETQYF; CDR3 DNA: TGTGCCAGCAGCGAGACAAGGGGACTAGCGACCCAAGAGACCCAGTACTTC
clone size: -; V gene: TRBV21-1; D gene: -; J gene: TRBJ2-2; CDR3 protein: CASSKKSEETGEPFF; CDR3 DNA: TGTGCCAGCAGCAAGAAGAGCGAAGAAACCGGGGAGCCGTTTTTT
clone size: many; V gene: TRBV4-3; D gene: -; J gene: TRBJ1-1; CDR3 protein: CASNIITGLNTEAFF; CDR3 DNA: TGCGCCAGCAACATCATCACAGGTCTGAACACTGAAGCTTTCTTT
clone size: many; V gene: TRBV20-1; D gene: TRBD1; J gene: TRBJ1-1; CDR3 protein: CSASAQGTEAFF; CDR3 DNA: TGCAGTGCTAGTGCACAGGGGACTGAAGCTTTCTTT
clone size: many; V gene: TRBV20-1; D gene: -; J gene: TRBJ2-7; CDR3 protein: CSASSVVGPNYEQYF; CDR3 DNA: TGCAGTGCTAGCTCGGTAGTTGGTCCAAATTACGAGCAGTACTTC
clone size: many; V gene: TRBV28; D gene: -; J gene: TRBJ1-1; CDR3 protein: CASSFGGRATEAFF; CDR3 DNA: TGTGCCAGCAGTTTCGGCGGGAGAGCGACTGAAGCTTTCTTT
clone size: many; V gene: TRBV28; D gene: TRBD1; J gene: TRBJ2-7; CDR3 protein: CASSLLRDSSYEQYF; CDR3 DNA: TGTGCCAGCAGCCTGCTCCGGGACAGCTCCTACGAGCAGTACTTC
clone size: -; V gene: TRBV12-3/TRBV12-4; D gene: TRBD2; J gene: TRBJ2-1; CDR3 protein: CASSSTSGWRDNEQFF; CDR3 DNA: TGTGCCAGCAGTTCCACTAGCGGGTGGAGGGACAATGAGCAGTTCTTC
clone size: many; V gene: TRBV4-1; D gene: -; J gene: TRBJ1-2; CDR3 protein: CASSQVAGNYGYTF; CDR3 DNA: TGCGCCAGCAGCCAAGTCGCGGGAAACTATGGCTACACCTTC
clone size: many; V gene: TRBV7-8; D gene: TRBD1; J gene: TRBJ1-1; CDR3 protein: CASSSLPWAGGMNTEAFF; CDR3 DNA: TGTGCCAGCAGCTCCCTACCTTGGGCAGGGGGAATGAACACTGAAGCTTTCTTT
clone size: many; V gene: TRBV11-3; D gene: -; J gene: TRBJ2-1; CDR3 protein: CASSLGYNEQFF; CDR3 DNA: TGTGCCAGCAGCTTGGGGTATAATGAGCAGTTCTTC
clone size: many; V gene: TRBV6-5; D gene: -; J gene: TRBJ1-1; CDR3 protein: CASSYSANTEAFF; CDR3 DNA: TGTGCCAGCAGTTACTCGGCGAACACTGAAGCTTTCTTT
clone size: -; V gene: TRBV24-1; D gene: TRBD1; J gene: TRBJ1-1; CDR3 protein: CATSRVRKTGQEAFF; CDR3 DNA: TGTGCCACCAGCCGTGTACGGAAAACGGGACAGGAAGCTTTCTTT
clone size: many; V gene: TRBV4-1; D gene: TRBD2; J gene: TRBJ2-1; CDR3 protein: CASSQGTSGTYNEQFF; CDR3 DNA: TGCGCCAGCAGCCAAGGGACTAGCGGGACTTACAATGAGCAGTTCTTC
clone size: -; V gene: TRBV20-1; D gene: TRBD2; J gene: TRBJ2-7; CDR3 protein: CSARDFGGSGYEQYF; CDR3 DNA: TGCAGTGCTAGAGATTTCGGCGGGAGTGGCTACGAGCAGTACTTC
clone size: many; V gene: TRBV4-1; D gene: -; J gene: TRBJ1-1; CDR3 protein: CASSQGSDRPNTEAFF; CDR3 DNA: TGCGCCAGCAGCCAAGGGTCAGACAGACCGAACACTGAAGCTTTCTTT
clone size: many; V gene: TRBV28; D gene: TRBD1; J gene: TRBJ1-4; CDR3 protein: CASSFSPGQGNEKLFF; CDR3 DNA: TGTGCCAGCAGTTTTTCGCCGGGACAGGGTAATGAAAAACTGTTTTTT
clone size: many; V gene: TRBV3-1; D gene: -; J gene: TRBJ1-1; CDR3 protein: CASSSQAGTEAFF; CDR3 DNA: TGTGCCAGCAGCTCGCAAGCCGGGACAGAAGCTTTCTTT
clone size: many; V gene: TRBV5-4; D gene: -; J gene: TRBJ2-1; CDR3 protein: CASSKDDRLSDEQFF; CDR3 DNA: TGTGCCAGCAGTAAAGATGACAGGCTGTCGGATGAGCAGTTCTTC
clone size: many; V gene: TRBV27; D gene: -; J gene: TRBJ2-2; CDR3 protein: CASRSGGELFF; CDR3 DNA: TGTGCCAGCAGATCCGGCGGGGAGCTGTTTTTT
clone size: -; V gene: TRBV5-4; D gene: -; J gene: TRBJ2-7; CDR3 protein: CASSLAPLNSYEQYF; CDR3 DNA: TGTGCCAGCAGCCTAGCTCCACTGAACTCCTACGAGCAGTACTTC
clone size: many; V gene: TRBV19; D gene: -; J gene: TRBJ2-1; CDR3 protein: CASSIDRGGGNEQFF; CDR3 DNA: TGTGCCAGTAGTATAGATCGGGGAGGGGGCAATGAGCAGTTCTTC
clone size: many; V gene: TRBV27; D gene: TRBD2; J gene: TRBJ2-2; CDR3 protein: CASSFAAGEDTGELFF; CDR3 DNA: TGTGCCAGCAGTTTTGCGGCGGGAGAGGACACCGGGGAGCTGTTTTTT
clone size: few; V gene: TRBV7-6; D gene: TRBD1; J gene: TRBJ2-1; CDR3 protein: CASSFNYGTGNEQFF; CDR3 DNA: TGTGCCAGCAGCTTCAACTACGGGACAGGCAATGAGCAGTTCTTC
clone size: many; V gene: TRBV30; D gene: -; J gene: TRBJ1-1; CDR3 protein: CAWSVEVWLGAFF; CDR3 DNA: TGTGCCTGGAGTGTAGAGGTTTGGTTGGGAGCTTTCTTT
clone size: many; V gene: TRBV19; D gene: -; J gene: TRBJ2-1; CDR3 protein: CASSIDQGSSYNEQFF; CDR3 DNA: TGTGCCAGTAGTATAGATCAGGGTAGCTCCTACAATGAGCAGTTCTTC
clone size: many; V gene: TRBV3-1; D gene: -; J gene: TRBJ1-3; CDR3 protein: CASSRVDIPGNTIYF; CDR3 DNA: TGTGCCAGCAGCCGGGTAGACATTCCTGGAAACACCATATATTTT
clone size: many; V gene: TRBV7-9; D gene: -; J gene: TRBJ2-1; CDR3 protein: CASSLFRGAGSYNEQFF; CDR3 DNA: TGTGCCAGCAGCTTATTCCGAGGAGCAGGCTCCTACAATGAGCAGTTCTTC
clone size: many; V gene: TRBV27; D gene: -; J gene: TRBJ2-5; CDR3 protein: CASSFVGGQETQYF; CDR3 DNA: TGTGCCAGCAGTTTTGTAGGGGGCCAAGAGACCCAGTACTTC
clone size: many; V gene: TRBV28; D gene: TRBD1; J gene: TRBJ2-2; CDR3 protein: CASRRQGAPTGELFF; CDR3 DNA: TGTGCCAGCAGACGACAGGGGGCGCCCACCGGGGAGCTGTTTTTT